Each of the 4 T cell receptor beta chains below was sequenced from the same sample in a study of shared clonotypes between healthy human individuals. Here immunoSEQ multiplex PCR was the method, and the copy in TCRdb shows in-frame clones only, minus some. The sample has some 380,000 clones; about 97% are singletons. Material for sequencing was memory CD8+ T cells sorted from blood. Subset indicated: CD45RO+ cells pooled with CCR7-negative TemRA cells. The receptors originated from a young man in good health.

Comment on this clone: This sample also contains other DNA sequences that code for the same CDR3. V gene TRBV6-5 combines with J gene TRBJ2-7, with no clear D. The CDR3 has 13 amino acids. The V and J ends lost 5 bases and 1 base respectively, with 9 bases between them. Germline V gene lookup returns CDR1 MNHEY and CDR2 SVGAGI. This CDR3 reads CASSLTGSYEQYF. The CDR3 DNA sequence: TGTGCCAGCAGTCTGACGGGTTCCTACGAGCAGTACTTC.

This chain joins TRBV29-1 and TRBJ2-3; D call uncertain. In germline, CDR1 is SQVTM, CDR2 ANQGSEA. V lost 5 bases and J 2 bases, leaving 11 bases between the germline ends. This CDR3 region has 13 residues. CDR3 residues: CSVHGRITDTQYF. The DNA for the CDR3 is TGCAGCGTTCACGGCAGAATCACAGATACGCAGTATTTT.

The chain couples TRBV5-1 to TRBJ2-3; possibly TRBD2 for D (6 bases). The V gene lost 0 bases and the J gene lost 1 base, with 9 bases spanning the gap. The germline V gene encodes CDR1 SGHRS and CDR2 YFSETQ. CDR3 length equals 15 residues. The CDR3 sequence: CASSLEPGGTDTQYF. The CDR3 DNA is TGCGCCAGCAGCTTGGAACCGGGAGGCACAGATACGCAGTATTTT.

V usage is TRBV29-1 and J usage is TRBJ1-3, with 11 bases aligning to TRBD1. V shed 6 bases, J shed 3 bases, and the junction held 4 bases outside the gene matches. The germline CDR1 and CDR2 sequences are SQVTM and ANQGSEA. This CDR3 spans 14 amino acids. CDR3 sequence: CSVADRGLGNTIYF. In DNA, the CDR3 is TGCAGCGTCGCGGACAGGGGGCTTGGAAACACCATATATTTT.